This TCR beta chain came from a study of PD-1 blockade in classical Hodgkin lymphoma. The overall study: Patients got intravenous nivolumab 3 mg/kg every 2 weeks.

Regarding the study as a whole: Newly diagnosed patients were reported to exhibit reduced baseline TCR diversity relative to healthy donors. CD4+ TCR diversity rose significantly by C4D1, and CD8+ TCR diversity did not.

Note on this clone: The antigen is undetermined. Other DNA variants within this sample encode the same CDR3.

Libraries were prepared by immunoSEQ multiplex PCR; TCRdb keeps only in-frame clonotypes and omits some of them. The sample includes some 25,000 clones, around nine tenths of them seen just once. Germline V gives CDR1 SGHRS, CDR2 YFSETQ. V gave up 0 bases and J gave up 4 bases, with 1 base separating them. The CDR3 is made up of 11 amino acids. Every patient relapsed after autologous stem cell transplantation, and brentuximab vedotin exposure varied. By magnetic negative selection, CD8+ T cells were isolated from the thawed PBMCs. Under best response, outcomes were complete response, partial response or progressive disease.

Sequencing used CD8+ T cells from blood, obtained at baseline. V and J are TRBV5-1 and TRBJ1-1; D unresolved. The TCR sequence derives from a human donor with classical Hodgkin lymphoma. The CDR3 nucleotides read TGCGCCAGCAGCTTGGGCACTGAAGCTTTCTTT. Protein product: CASSLGTEAFF.